This T cell receptor (beta chain) was documented in a study of blood T cell repertoires in COVID-19. Study overall: PBMCs, B-cell-depleted T cells, or T cells were the source of the cDNA or gDNA that made up the material.

This CDR3 has 14 amino acids. Unmatched junction bases numbered 2, after V lost 4 bases and J lost 2 bases. Germline CDR1 LGHNA, CDR2 YSLEER. Seattle's cohort entered during active infection and was followed longitudinally. Some clones are missing from TCRdb's copy, which holds only in-frame ones; the method was immunoSEQ multiplex PCR. The table lists 250,000 or so clones, approximately 90% of them singletons, with approximately 2.6% in the top ten. The receptor was isolated from a man aged 25-45 years with COVID-19, enrolled during active disease. The J gene is TRBJ1-1, the V gene TRBV4-3; TRBD1 matches 9 bases. Material: peripheral blood. CDR3 nucleotide sequence: TGCGCCAGCAGCCCACAGGGGGCCAACACTGAAGCTTTCTTT. Translated, it gives CASSPQGANTEAFF.